Sequencing of this T cell receptor (beta chain) was carried out in a study of cytomegalovirus exposure and HLA in healthy donors. Findings and limits, study-wide: In a later analysis, donors in an Asian-associated ancestry cluster reportedly had fewer N-insertions in productive TCRs than the cohort mean. Later analysis suggested links between common viral pathogens and several top significant clusters. The only immune exposure information that was available was CMV serostatus. Previously analyzed data showed that most TCR beta V segments were productive at a frequency of about 87% or about 30%.

For this clone: Antigen: not known.

This PCR relied on a set of 60 Vbeta primers and 13 Jbeta primers. Produced via immunoSEQ multiplex PCR; TCRdb's table is partial and in-frame only. Of roughly 130,000 clones listed, around 84% are singletons. This TCR came from a man over 45 in good health and CMV-seronegative. The sample was PBMCs.

CDR3 coding DNA: TGTGCCAGCAGCGGAGGCCCCGACTATGGCTACACCTTC. Protein product: CASSGGPDYGYTF. The rearrangement joins TRBV9 to TRBJ1-2; D is ambiguous. V gave up 3 bases and J gave up 3 bases, with 9 bases separating them. The CDR3 totals 13 residues. The V gene's germline CDR1 is SGDLS and CDR2 YYNGEE.